The clone carrying this TCR beta chain was counted at least ten times. Authors' processing steps: Reference gene primer amplification gave nucleated cell count estimates. Using immunoSEQ multiplex PCR, the repertoire was profiled, and TCRdb retains in-frame clones only, with some absent. Clonal size and the V and J genes are those of that table, whereas D and trimming came from the DNA. In the table there are 140,000 to 150,000 clones, more than 75% of which are singletons. The data were obtained in a study of blood T cell repertoires in COVID-19. V was pared by 0 bases and J by 9 bases, with 14 bases between. The germline CDR1 and CDR2 sequences are KGHSH and LQKENI. CDR3 length: 14 residues.

This sequence joins TRBV18 and TRBJ1-2, with D hard to call. Sequencing was carried out using PBMCs or T cells enriched from blood (not recorded which). This TCR derives from a woman between 50 and 59 years old who had recovered from COVID-19. CDR3 sequence: CASSPPGQAGSYTF. CDR3 in DNA: TGTGCCAGCTCACCACCCGGGCAGGCGGGAAGCTACACCTTC.